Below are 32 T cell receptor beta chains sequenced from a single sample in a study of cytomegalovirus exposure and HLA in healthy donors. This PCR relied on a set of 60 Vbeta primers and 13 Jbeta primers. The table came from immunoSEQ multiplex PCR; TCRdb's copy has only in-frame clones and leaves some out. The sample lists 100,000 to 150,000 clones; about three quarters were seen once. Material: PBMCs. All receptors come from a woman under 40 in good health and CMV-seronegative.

The CDR3 bases are TGTGCCAGCAGTTACTACGGCTATCAGGGCACTGAAGCTTTCTTT. This sequence encodes CASSYYGYQGTEAFF. The V gene is TRBV6-5, the J gene TRBJ1-1; D might be TRBD1 (5 bases). V was clipped by 1 base and J by 4 bases, with 13 bases between them. From germline, CDR1 is MNHEY and CDR2 SVGAGI. There are 15 residues in the CDR3.

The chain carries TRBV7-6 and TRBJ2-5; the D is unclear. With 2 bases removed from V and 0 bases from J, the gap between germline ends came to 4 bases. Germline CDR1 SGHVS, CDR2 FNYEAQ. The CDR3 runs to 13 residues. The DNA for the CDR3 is TGTGCCAGCAGCTTACTATACCAAGAGACCCAGTACTTC. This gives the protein CASSLLYQETQYF.

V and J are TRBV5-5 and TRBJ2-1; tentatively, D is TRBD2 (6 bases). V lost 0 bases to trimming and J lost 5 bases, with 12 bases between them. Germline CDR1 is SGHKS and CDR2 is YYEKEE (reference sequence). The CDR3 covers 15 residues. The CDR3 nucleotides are TGTGCCAGCAGCTTGGTCGGGGGACCAAACAATGAGCAGTTCTTC. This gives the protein CASSLVGGPNNEQFF.

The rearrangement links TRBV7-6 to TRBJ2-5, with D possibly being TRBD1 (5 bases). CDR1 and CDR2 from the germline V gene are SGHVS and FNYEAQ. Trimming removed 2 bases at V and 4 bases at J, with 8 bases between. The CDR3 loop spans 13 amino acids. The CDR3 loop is CASSLSRVETQYF. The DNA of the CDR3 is TGTGCCAGCAGCTTATCCAGGGTAGAGACCCAGTACTTC.

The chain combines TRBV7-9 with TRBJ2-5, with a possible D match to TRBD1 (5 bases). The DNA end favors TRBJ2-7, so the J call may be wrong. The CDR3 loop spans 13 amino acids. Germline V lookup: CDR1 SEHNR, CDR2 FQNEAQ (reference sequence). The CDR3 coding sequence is TGTGCCAGCAGCTTTGACAGTTTCTACGAGCAGTACTTC. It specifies CASSFDSFYEQYF.

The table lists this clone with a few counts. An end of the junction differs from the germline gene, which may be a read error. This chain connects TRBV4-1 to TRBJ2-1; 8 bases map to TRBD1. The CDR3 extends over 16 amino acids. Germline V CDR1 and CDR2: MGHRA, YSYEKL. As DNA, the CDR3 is TGTGCCAGCAGCCAAGATCGGGGGACAGGAGGGGATGAGCAGTTCTTC. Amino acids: CASSQDRGTGGDEQFF.

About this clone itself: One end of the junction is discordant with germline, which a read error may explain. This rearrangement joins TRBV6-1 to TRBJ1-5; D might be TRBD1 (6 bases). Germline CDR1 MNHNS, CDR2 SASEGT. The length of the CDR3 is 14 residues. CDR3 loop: CASGEQGLNQPQHF. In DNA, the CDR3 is TGTGCCAGCGGTGAACAGGGCTTGAATCAGCCCCAGCATTTT.

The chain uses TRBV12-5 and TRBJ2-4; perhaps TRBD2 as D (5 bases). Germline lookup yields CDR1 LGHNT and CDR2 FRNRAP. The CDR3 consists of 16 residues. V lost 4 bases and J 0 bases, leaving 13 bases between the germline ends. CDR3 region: CASGSFLGVAKNIQYF. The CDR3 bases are TGTGCTAGTGGTTCCTTCCTCGGGGTAGCCAAAAACATTCAGTACTTC.

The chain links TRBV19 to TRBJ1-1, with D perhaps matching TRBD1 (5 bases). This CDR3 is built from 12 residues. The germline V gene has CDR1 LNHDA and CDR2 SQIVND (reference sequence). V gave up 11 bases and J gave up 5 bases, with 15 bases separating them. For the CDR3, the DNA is TGTGCCTCCTTCCGGGGGGGGACTGAAGCTTTCTTT. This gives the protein CASFRGGTEAFF.

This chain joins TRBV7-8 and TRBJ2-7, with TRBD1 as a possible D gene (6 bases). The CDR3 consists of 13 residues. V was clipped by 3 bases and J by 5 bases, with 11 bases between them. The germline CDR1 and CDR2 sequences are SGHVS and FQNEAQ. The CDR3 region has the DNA TGTGCCAGCAGCTTGGACAGTGTCCACGAGCAGTACTTC. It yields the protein CASSLDSVHEQYF.

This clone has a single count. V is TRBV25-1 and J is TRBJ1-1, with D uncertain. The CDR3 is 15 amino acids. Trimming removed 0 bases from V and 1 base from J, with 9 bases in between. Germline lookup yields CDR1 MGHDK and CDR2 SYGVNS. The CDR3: CASSEYGNANTEAFF. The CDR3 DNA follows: TGTGCCAGCAGTGAATACGGGAACGCGAACACTGAAGCTTTCTTT. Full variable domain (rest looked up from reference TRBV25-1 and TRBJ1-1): EADIYQTPRYLVIGTGKKITLECSQTMGHDKMYWYQQDPGMELHLIHYSYGVNSTEKGDLSSESTVSRIRTEHFPLTLESARPSHTSQYLCASSEYGNANTEAFFGQGTRLTVV.

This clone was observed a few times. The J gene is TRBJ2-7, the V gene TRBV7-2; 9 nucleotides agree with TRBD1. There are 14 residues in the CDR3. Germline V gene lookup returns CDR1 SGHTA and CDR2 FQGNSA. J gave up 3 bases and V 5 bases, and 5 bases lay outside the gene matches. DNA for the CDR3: TGTGCCAGCAGCCCGTACAGGGGGCTCTACGAGCAGTACTTC. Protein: CASSPYRGLYEQYF.

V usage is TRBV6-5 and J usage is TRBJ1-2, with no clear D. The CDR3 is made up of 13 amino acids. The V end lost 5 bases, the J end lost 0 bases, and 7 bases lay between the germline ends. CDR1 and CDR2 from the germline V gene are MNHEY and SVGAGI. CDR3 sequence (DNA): TGTGCCAGCAGTGGTACACCTAACTATGGCTACACCTTC. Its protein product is CASSGTPNYGYTF.

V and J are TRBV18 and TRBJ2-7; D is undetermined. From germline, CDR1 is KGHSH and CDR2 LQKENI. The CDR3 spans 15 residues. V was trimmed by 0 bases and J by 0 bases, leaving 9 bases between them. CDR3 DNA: TGTGCCAGCTCACCACCCTCTGCTAGCTCCTACGAGCAGTACTTC. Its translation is CASSPPSASSYEQYF. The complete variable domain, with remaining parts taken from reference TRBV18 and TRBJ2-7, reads NAGVMQNPRHLVRRRGQEARLRCSPMKGHSHVYWYRQLPEEGLKFMVYLQKENIIDESGMPKERFSAEFPKEGPSILRIQQVVRGDSAAYFCASSPPSASSYEQYFGPGTRLTVT.

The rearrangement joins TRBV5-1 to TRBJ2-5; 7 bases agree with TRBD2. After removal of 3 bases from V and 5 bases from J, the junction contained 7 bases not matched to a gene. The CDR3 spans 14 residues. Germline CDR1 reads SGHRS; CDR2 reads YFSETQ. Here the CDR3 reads CASSSLAGAETQYF. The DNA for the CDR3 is TGCGCCAGCAGCTCTCTTGCGGGAGCGGAGACCCAGTACTTC.

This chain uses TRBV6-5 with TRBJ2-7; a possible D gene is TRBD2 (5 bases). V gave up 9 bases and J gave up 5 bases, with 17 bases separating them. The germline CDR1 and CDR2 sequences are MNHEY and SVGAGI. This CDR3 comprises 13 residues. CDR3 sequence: CASTTRSANEQYF. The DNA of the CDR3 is TGTGCCAGTACAACTAGAAGTGCCAACGAGCAGTACTTC.

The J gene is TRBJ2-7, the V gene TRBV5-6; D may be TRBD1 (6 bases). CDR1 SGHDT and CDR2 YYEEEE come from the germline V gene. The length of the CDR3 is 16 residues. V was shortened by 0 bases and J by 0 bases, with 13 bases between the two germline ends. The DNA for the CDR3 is TGTGCCAGCAGCTTGGGGGGGCGATACGGCTCCTACGAGCAGTACTTC. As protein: CASSLGGRYGSYEQYF.

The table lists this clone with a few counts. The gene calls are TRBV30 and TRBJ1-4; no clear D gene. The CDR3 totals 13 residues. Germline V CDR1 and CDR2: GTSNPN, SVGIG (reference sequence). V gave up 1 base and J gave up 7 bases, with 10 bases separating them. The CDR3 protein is CAWSGHTAEKLFF. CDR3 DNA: TGTGCCTGGAGTGGCCATACAGCTGAAAAACTGTTTTTT.

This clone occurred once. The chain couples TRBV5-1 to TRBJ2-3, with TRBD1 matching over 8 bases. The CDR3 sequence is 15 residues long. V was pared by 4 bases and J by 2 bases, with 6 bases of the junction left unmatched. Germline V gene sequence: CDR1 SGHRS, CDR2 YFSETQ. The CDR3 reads CASSKQGGVTDTQYF. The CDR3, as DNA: TGCGCCAGCAGCAAACAGGGGGGCGTCACAGATACGCAGTATTTT.

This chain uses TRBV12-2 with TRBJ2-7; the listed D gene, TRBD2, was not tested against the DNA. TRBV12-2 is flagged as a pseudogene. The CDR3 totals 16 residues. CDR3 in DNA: TGTGCAAGTCGCACCTCGACTAGCGGGAACTCCTACGAGCAGTACTTC. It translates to CASRTSTSGNSYEQYF.

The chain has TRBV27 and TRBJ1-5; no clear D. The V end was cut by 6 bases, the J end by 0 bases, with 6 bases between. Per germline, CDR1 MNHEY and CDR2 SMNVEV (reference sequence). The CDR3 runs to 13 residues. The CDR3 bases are TGTGCCAGCAGCAGGCATAGCAATCAGCCCCAGCATTTT. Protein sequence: CASSRHSNQPQHF.

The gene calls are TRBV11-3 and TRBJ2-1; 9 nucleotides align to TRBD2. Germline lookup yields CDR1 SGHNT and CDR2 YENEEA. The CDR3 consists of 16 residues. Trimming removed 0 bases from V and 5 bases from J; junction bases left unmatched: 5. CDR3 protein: CASSLEAGGANNEQFF. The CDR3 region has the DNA TGTGCCAGCAGCTTAGAGGCGGGAGGGGCAAACAATGAGCAGTTCTTC.

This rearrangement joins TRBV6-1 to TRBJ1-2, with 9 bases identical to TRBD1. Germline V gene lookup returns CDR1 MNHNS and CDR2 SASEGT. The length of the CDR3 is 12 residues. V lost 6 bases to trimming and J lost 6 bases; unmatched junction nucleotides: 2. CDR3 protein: CASRTGGNGYTF. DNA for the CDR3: TGTGCCAGCAGGACAGGGGGAAATGGCTACACCTTC.

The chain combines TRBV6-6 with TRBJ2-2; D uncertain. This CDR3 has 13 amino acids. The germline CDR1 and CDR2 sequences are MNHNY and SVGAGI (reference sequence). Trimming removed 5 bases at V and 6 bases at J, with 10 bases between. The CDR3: CASSPAYAGELFF. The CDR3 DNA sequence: TGTGCCAGCAGTCCCGCCTACGCCGGGGAGCTGTTTTTT.

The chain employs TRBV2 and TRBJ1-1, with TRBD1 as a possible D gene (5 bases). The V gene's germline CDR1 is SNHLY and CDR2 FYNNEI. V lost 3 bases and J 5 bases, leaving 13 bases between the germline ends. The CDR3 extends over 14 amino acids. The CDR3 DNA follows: TGTGCCAGCAGTGACCGCGGGGGGGGGACTGAAGCTTTCTTT. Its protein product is CASSDRGGGTEAFF.

CDR3 bases: TGTGCCAGCAGGCGAATTAACCGGGACAGGGGGGACACCGGGGAGCTGTTTTTT. Translating it yields CASRRINRDRGDTGELFF. This chain uses TRBV2 with TRBJ2-2; TRBD1 aligns across 11 bases. The CDR3 sequence is 18 residues long. The germline gives CDR1 SNHLY, CDR2 FYNNEI. V was clipped by 6 bases and J by 3 bases; unmatched bases: 12.

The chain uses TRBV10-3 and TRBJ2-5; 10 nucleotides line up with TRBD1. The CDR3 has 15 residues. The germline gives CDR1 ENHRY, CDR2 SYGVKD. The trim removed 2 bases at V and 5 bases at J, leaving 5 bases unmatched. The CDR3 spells CAISEGDRGHETQYF. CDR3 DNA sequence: TGTGCCATCAGTGAGGGGGACAGGGGTCATGAGACCCAGTACTTC.

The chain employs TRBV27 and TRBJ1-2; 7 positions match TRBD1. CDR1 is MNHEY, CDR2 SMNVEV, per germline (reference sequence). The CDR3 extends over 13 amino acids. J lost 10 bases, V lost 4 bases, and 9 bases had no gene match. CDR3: CASSSGDRKDYTF. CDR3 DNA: TGTGCCAGCAGTTCCGGGGACAGAAAGGACTACACCTTC.

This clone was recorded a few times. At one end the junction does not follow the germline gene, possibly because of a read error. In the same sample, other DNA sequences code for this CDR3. CDR3 protein: CSSSLTGDEQYF. The CDR3 DNA is TGTTCCAGCAGCCTTACAGGAGACGAGCAGTACTTC. The chain recombines TRBV7-9 with TRBJ2-7; D is perhaps TRBD1 (5 bases). The germline CDR1 and CDR2 sequences are SEHNR and FQNEAQ (reference sequence). This CDR3 is 12 amino acids long.

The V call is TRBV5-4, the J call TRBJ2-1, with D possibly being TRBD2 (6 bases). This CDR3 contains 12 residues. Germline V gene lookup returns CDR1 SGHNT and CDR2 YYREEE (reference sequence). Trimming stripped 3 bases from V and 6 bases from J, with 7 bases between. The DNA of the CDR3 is TGTGCCAGCAGCTGGGGGGTCAATGAGCAGTTCTTC. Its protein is CASSWGVNEQFF.

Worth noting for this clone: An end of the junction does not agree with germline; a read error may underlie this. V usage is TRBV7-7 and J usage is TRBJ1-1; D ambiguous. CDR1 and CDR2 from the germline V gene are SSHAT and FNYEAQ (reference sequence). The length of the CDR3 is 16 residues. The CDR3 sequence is CASSLVRGFMNTEAFF. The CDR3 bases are TGTGCTAGCAGCTTAGTTCGGGGTTTCATGAACACTGAAGCTTTCTTT.

DNA of the CDR3: TGTGCCAGCAGCTTGCAAGGGGTAACTGAAGCTTTCTTT. Protein product: CASSLQGVTEAFF. V usage is TRBV5-4 and J usage is TRBJ1-1; D is perhaps TRBD1 (5 bases). Germline V gives CDR1 SGHNT, CDR2 YYREEE (reference sequence). The ends were cut back, 1 base at V and 5 bases at J, with 9 bases in the middle. The CDR3 contains 13 residues.